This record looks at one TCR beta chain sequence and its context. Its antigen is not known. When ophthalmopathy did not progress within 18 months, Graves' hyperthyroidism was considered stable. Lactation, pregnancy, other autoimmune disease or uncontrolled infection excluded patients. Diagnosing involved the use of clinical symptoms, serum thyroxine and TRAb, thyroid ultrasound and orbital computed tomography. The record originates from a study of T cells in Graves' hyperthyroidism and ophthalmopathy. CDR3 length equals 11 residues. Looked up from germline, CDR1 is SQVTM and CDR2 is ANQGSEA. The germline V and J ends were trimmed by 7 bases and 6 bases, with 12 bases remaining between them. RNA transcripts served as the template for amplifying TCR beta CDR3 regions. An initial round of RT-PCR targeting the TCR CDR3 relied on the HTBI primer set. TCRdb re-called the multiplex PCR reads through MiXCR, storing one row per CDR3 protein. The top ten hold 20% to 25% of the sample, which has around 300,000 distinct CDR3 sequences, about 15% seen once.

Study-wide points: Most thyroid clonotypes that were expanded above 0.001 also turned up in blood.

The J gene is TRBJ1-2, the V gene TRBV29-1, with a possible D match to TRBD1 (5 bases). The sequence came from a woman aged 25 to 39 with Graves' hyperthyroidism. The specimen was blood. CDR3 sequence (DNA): TGCAGCGGAGCAGGGCTGAATGGCTACACCTTC. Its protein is CSGAGLNGYTF. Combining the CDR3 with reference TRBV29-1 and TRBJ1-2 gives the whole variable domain SAVISQKPSRDICQRGTSLTIQCQVDSQVTMMFWYRQQPGQSLTLIATANQGSEATYESGFVIDKFPISRPNLTFSTLTVSNMSPEDSSIYLCSGAGLNGYTFGSGTRLTVV.